This paragraph covers one TCR beta chain sequence. MiXCR was run by TCRdb on the RT-PCR reads, yielding one entry per CDR3 protein. The data hold roughly 550,000 distinct CDR3 sequences, with roughly 25% observed a single time. The data were taken from a study of response to subunit inactivated influenza vaccine. The CDR3 sequence is 14 residues long. Germline V gene data show CDR1 as SGHRS and CDR2 as YFSETQ. J was trimmed by 4 bases and V by 4 bases; bases with no gene match: 7. The same data also contributed to another study, on T cells expressing NK-cell markers. This second report adds: What made the TCR beta cDNA was 5'RACE template switching with UMIs. TCR beta repertoires came from sorted CD3+CD56+NKG2C+, CD3+CD56+NKG2C- and CD3+CD56-NKG2C+ T cells. A few of the donors also had these clonotypes leading their CD3+CD56-NKG2C+ fraction.

This clonotype originated in a man aged 50 or older who received an inactivated influenza vaccine. This chain uses TRBV5-1 with TRBJ1-1; 7 bases map to TRBD1. The source material was CD4+ T cells sorted from PBMCs, sampled about 12 days after vaccination. CDR3 sequence: CASSQTYRGTEAFF. The CDR3 nucleotides read TGCGCCAGCAGCCAAACTTACAGGGGCACTGAAGCTTTCTTT.